This TCR beta chain was recovered during a study of blood T cell repertoires in COVID-19. Study context: COVID-19 samples collected from the United States, Italy and Spain covered acute and convalescent phases.

How the authors handled the data: Amplification from reference gene primers served as the basis for estimated nucleated cell counts. Some clones are missing from TCRdb's copy, which holds only in-frame ones; the method was immunoSEQ multiplex PCR. D and trimming come from the DNA, and the V and J calls and clone size come from that table. The top ten hold 3.6% of the sample, which has 350,000 to 450,000 clones, 85% seen once. Germline CDR1 and CDR2: LNHDA and SQIVND (reference sequence). The CDR3 contains 15 residues. V lost 10 bases and J 2 bases, leaving 18 bases between the germline ends. Input material: peripheral blood. The chain combines TRBV19 with TRBJ1-5; perhaps TRBD1 as D (5 bases). The TCR sequence derives from a woman between 18 and 30 years old with acute or convalescent COVID-19. The CDR3, as DNA: TGTGCCACCCACCGTGGAGGGGAAGGCAATCAGCCCCAGCATTTT. Protein sequence: CATHRGGEGNQPQHF.